This T cell receptor (beta chain) was sequenced for a study of tumor-infiltrating lymphocytes in primary liver carcinoma. Findings of the study overall: Tumors and blood were compared for top-250-clone fraction, and tumors had the significantly higher value (p = 0.039). No more than about 8-24% of top clones could be seen in all five tumor regions.

In its sample, this clonotype was seen many times. The antigen is not known. Unsorted bulk tissue (about 20-30 mg) underwent RNA and DNA co-extraction. Constant-region priming of approximately 500 ng total RNA yielded TCR beta cDNA. Libraries of TCR beta came from three nested multiplex PCR rounds with slightly modified ARM-PCR. TCRdb re-called the multiplex PCR reads through MiXCR, storing one row per CDR3 protein. Here the sample spans roughly 55,000 distinct CDR3 sequences, about two thirds being singletons. Sequenced input: liver tumor tissue from sampling region 2. The subset here: tumor region T2, inferior pole. The TCR comes from a man between 40 and 49 years old with primary liver carcinoma and hepatitis B virus infection.

The CDR3: CAISTGPRQPQHF. The CDR3 bases are TGTGCCATCTCCACAGGGCCCCGTCAGCCCCAGCATTTT. This chain uses TRBV28 with TRBJ1-5, with a possible D match to TRBD1 (6 bases). V lost 10 bases and J lost 6, with 16 bases in between. The CDR3 contains 13 residues. CDR1 MDHEN and CDR2 SYDVKM come from the germline V gene. Full variable domain (rest looked up from reference TRBV28 and TRBJ1-5): DVKVTQSSRYLVKRTGEKVFLECVQDMDHENMFWYRQDPGLGLRLIYFSYDVKMKEKGDIPEGYSVSREKKERFSLILESASTNQTSMYLCAISTGPRQPQHFGDGTRLSIL.